The sequence of this T cell receptor (beta chain) was determined in a study of T cells expressing NK-cell markers. Study at large: Cells sorted as CD3+CD56+NKG2C+, CD3+CD56+NKG2C- and CD3+CD56-NKG2C+ T cells supplied the TCR beta repertoires. Study-level points and caveats: The share of CD8+ T cells held by dominant NKG2C+ clonotypes was about 1.0-7.5% in several donors. Dominance of the CD3+CD56-NKG2C+ fraction by these clonotypes also held in a handful of donors.

As regards this clonotype: Its antigen is unknown.

As the method of synthesis, 5'RACE template switching with UMIs yielded TCR beta cDNA. From the 5' RACE reads, TCRdb lists one entry per CDR3 protein and no DNA. The table lists fewer than 400,000 distinct CDR3 sequences. The CDR3 consists of 16 residues. CDR1 is MNHNS and CDR2 is SASEGT in the germline V gene. The chain is built from TRBV6-1 and TRBJ2-2; TCRdb returns TRBD1, unconfirmable since there is no DNA. The sample consisted of blood T cells: a sorted CD56 or NKG2C T cell subset, CD4+ or CD8+ T cells, or bulk PBMC T cells (not recorded which). This receptor was taken from a man between 18 and 69 years old in good health. The CDR3 spells CASRGRELSNTGELFF.